Listed below are T cell receptor beta chains from one sample, sequenced in a study of cytomegalovirus exposure and HLA in healthy donors. The method was immunoSEQ multiplex PCR; TCRdb's version includes in-frame clones alone and lacks a portion of them. The sample holds about 200,000 clones; approximately 78% are singletons and the top ten take 1.5% to 2%. Sequencing was performed on PBMCs. The origin of the receptors is a woman aged 18-29 years in good health and CMV-seronegative. CDR3s include the opening cysteine and the closing phenylalanine or tryptophan.

v_gene: TRBV10-1; CDR3aa: CASSGGLTGTASTDTQYF
v_gene: TRBV4-2; CDR3aa: CASSQDPSGTGNTEAFF
v_gene: TRBV29-1; CDR3aa: CSVGSSGRGETQYF
v_gene: TRBV29-1; CDR3aa: CSVTAASGANVLTF
v_gene: TRBV5-4; CDR3aa: CASSPYYGGEQYF
v_gene: TRBV19; CDR3aa: CASRGITGEKLFF
v_gene: TRBV28; CDR3aa: CASSLAGQVLSSSYEQYF
v_gene: TRBV4-3; CDR3aa: CASSQDRGGTGSNYGYTF
v_gene: TRBV6-1; CDR3aa: CASGEEDTQYF
v_gene: TRBV20-1; CDR3aa: CSALLAGVSRF
v_gene: TRBV25-1; CDR3aa: CASSDRVYNYGYTF
v_gene: TRBV7-9; CDR3aa: CASSSTSGRATDTQYF
v_gene: TRBV7-2; CDR3aa: CASTSQEGPYEQYF
v_gene: TRBV7-9; CDR3aa: CASSPHTADSPGNTIYF
v_gene: TRBV25-1; CDR3aa: CASRGRSYGYTF
v_gene: TRBV5-5; CDR3aa: CASSPGGATDTQYF
v_gene: TRBV28; CDR3aa: CASSQPGLAGPGELFF
v_gene: TRBV7-2; CDR3aa: CASSPQINTDTQYF
v_gene: TRBV6-1; CDR3aa: CASSDRANEQYF
v_gene: TRBV6-5; CDR3aa: CASQRTANTGELFF
v_gene: TRBV2; CDR3aa: CASSVWDTRTGELFF
v_gene: TRBV9; CDR3aa: CASSVWFGEDEQFF
v_gene: TRBV5-1; CDR3aa: CASSLGRGRNTDTQYF
v_gene: TRBV4-1; CDR3aa: CASSQETANTGELFF